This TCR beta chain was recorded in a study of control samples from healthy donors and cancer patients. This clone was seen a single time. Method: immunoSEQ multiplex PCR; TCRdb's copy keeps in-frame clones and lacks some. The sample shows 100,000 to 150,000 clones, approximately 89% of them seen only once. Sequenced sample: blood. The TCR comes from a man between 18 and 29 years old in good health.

The CDR3 coding sequence is TGTGCCAGCAGTTACTCGATTCAGGGAATGTACAATGAGCAGTTCTTC. It specifies CASSYSIQGMYNEQFF. The gene calls are TRBV6-5 and TRBJ2-1; D perhaps matches TRBD1 (5 bases). The germline V and J ends were trimmed by 0 bases and 4 bases, with 13 bases remaining between them. The length of the CDR3 is 16 residues. Germline values: CDR1 MNHEY, CDR2 SVGAGI.